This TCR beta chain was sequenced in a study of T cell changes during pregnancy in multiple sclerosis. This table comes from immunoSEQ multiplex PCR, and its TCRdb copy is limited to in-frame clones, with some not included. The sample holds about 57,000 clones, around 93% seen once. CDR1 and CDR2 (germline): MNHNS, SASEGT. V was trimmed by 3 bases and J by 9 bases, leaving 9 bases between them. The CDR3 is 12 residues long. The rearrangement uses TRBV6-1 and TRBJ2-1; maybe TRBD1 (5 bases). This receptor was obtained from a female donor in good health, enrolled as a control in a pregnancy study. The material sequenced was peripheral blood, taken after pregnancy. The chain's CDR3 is CASSEGLSEQFF. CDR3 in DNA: TGTGCCAGCAGTGAGGGGCTATCTGAGCAGTTCTTC.